A selection of T cell receptor beta chains follows, all from one sample in a study of blood T cells in healthy people across ages. TCRdb independently ran MiXCR on the 5' RACE reads; one entry per CDR3 protein. Of 550,000 to 750,000 distinct CDR3 sequences in the sample, about 21% were seen once. The sample taken for sequencing was blood. The receptors were gathered from a man in his sixties or seventies in good health. CDR3s include the opening cysteine and the closing phenylalanine or tryptophan. The order of the fields is J gene, D gene, clone size, V gene, CDR3 DNA, CDR3 protein. The D gene is left open where the match is weak. For some rows the clone size is stated as once, few or many, or as a class when expanded; others skip it.

TRBJ2-3 | - | few | TRBV11-2 | TGTGCCAGCAGCCTGGATTTTGGTAATACGCAGTATTTT | CASSLDFGNTQYF
TRBJ2-5 | TRBD1 | few | TRBV12-5 | TGTGCTAGTGGTCCCAGGGGGATGGCAACGACCCTTGTAGAGACCCAGTACTTC | CASGPRGMATTLVETQYF
TRBJ2-5 | TRBD2 | many | TRBV7-9 | TGTGCCAGCAGCCTGCGGGCGGGAGGAGAGACCCAGTACTTC | CASSLRAGGETQYF
TRBJ1-5 | TRBD1 | - | TRBV20-1 | TGCAGTGCTAGTTTAGGCCAGGGGGAGCAGCCCCAGCATTTT | CSASLGQGEQPQHF
TRBJ2-7 | - | few | TRBV7-9 | TGTGCCAGCAGCTTCGAGGTCTCCTACGAGCAGTACTTC | CASSFEVSYEQYF
TRBJ2-7 | - | - | TRBV2 | TGTGCCAGCATGGATCCCAAAAACTCCTACGAGCAGTACTTC | CASMDPKNSYEQYF
TRBJ2-7 | - | few | TRBV12-3/TRBV12-4 | TGTGCCAGCAGTCTCTTCCCCGGGGCCTCCTACGAGCAGTACTTC | CASSLFPGASYEQYF
TRBJ2-7 | TRBD1 | few | TRBV11-2 | TGTGCCAGCAGCTTAAAGTATATTAAGGTGGACAGGGACTACGAGCAGTACTTC | CASSLKYIKVDRDYEQYF
TRBJ1-4 | - | few | TRBV7-2 | TGTGCCAGCAGCCGCTACCGGACAGAAGGACTGTTTTTT | CASSRYRTEGLFF
TRBJ1-3 | TRBD1 | - | TRBV28 | TGTGCCAGCAGTTCAGGGGGGCTTTACTCTGGAAACACCATATATTTT | CASSSGGLYSGNTIYF